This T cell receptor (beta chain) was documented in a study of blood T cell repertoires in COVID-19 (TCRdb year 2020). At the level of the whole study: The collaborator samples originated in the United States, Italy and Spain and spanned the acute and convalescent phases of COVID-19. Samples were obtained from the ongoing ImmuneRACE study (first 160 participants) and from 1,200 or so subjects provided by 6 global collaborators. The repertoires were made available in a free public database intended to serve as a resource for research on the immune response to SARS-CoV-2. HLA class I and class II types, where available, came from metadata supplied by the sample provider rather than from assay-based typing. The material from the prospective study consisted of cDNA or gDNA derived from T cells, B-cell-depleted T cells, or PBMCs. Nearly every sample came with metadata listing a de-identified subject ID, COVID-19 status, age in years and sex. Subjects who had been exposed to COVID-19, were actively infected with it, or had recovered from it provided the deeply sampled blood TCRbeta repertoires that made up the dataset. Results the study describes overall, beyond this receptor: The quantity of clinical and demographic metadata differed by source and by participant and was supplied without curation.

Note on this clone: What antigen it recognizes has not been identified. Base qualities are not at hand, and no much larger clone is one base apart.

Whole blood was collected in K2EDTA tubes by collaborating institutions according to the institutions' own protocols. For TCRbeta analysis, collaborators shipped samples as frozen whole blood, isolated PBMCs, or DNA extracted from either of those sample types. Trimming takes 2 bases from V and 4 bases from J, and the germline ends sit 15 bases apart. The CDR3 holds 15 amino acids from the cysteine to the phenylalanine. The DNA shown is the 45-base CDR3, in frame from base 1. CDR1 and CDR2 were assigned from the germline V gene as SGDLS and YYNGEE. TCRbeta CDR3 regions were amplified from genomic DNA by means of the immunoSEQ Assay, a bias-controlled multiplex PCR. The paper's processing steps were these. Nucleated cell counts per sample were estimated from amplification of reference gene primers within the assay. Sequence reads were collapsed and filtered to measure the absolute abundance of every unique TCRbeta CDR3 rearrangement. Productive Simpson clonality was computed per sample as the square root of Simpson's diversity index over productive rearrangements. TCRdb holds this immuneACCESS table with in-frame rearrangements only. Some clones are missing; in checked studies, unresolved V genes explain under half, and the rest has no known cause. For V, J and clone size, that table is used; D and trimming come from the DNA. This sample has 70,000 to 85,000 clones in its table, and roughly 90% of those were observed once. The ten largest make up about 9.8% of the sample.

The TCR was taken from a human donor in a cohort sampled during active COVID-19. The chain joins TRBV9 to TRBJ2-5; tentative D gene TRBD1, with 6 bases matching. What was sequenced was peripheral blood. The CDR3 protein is CASSVGQNQRETQYF. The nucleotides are TGTGCCAGCAGCGTCGGACAGAACCAAAGAGAGACCCAGTACTTC.